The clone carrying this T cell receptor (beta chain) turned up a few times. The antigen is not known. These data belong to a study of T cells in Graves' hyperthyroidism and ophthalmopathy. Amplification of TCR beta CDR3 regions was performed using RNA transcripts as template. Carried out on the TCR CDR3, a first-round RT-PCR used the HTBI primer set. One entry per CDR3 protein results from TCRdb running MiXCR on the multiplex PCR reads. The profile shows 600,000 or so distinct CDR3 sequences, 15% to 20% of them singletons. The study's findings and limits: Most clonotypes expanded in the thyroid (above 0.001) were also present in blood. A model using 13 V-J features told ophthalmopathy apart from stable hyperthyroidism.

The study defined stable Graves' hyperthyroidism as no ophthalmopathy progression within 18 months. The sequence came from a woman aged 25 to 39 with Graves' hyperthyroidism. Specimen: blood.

The CDR3 is CAISRGTAGNEQFF. In DNA form, the CDR3 reads TGTGCCATCAGTCGCGGGACGGCGGGCAATGAGCAGTTCTTC. The genes are TRBV10-3 and TRBJ2-1, with D perhaps matching TRBD2 (6 bases). The CDR3 runs 14 residues. The V gene lost 5 bases and the J gene lost 6 bases, with 14 bases spanning the gap. Per germline, CDR1 ENHRY and CDR2 SYGVKD.